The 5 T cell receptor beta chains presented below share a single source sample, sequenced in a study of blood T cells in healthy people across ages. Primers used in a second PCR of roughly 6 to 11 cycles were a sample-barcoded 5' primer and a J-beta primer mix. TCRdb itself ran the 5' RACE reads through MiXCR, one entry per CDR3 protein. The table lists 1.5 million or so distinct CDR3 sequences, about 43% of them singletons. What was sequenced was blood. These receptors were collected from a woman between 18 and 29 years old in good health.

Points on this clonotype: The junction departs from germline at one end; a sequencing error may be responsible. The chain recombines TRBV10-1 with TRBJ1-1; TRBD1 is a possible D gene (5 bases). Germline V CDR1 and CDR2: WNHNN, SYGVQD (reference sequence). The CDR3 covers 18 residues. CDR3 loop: CANSESRGRKGAERKAFF. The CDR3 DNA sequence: TGCGCCAACAGTGAGTCGCGGGGGAGAAAGGGAGCGGAAAGGAAGGCTTTCTTT.

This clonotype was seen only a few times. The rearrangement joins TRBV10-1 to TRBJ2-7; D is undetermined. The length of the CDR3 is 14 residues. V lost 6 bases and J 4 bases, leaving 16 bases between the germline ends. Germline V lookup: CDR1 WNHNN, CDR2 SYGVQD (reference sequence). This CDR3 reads CASRGWAEIYEQYF. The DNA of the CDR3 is TGCGCCAGCAGGGGATGGGCGGAAATTTACGAGCAGTACTTC.

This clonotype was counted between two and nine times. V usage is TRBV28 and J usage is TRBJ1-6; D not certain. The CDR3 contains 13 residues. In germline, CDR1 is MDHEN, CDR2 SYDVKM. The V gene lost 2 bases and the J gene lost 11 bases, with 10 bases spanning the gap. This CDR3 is CASSLGGPPPLHF. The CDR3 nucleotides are TGTGCCAGCAGTTTAGGCGGACCACCACCCCTCCACTTT.

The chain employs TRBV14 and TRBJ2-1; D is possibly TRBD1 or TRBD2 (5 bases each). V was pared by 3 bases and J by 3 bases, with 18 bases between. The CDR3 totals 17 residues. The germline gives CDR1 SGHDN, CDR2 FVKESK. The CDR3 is CASSHVNGDGLYNEQFF. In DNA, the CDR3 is TGTGCCAGCAGCCATGTAAACGGGGACGGACTCTACAATGAGCAGTTCTTC.

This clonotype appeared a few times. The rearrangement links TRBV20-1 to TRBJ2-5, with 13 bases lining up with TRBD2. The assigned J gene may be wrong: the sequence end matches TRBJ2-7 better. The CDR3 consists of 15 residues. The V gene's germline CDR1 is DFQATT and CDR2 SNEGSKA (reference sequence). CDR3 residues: CSAIPGLAGAYEQYF. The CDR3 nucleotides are TGCAGTGCTATCCCCGGACTAGCGGGGGCCTACGAGCAGTACTTC.